These 27 T cell receptor beta chains came from one sample sequenced in a study of CD8+ T cells in alopecia areata. As the sequencing template, cDNA was produced by extracting RNA and reverse transcribing it. Sequencing was performed with immunoSEQ multiplex PCR; in TCRdb, only in-frame clones are kept and a portion is missing. The table includes thousands of clones, roughly 67% detected once. The treatment was: oral pan-JAK inhibitor, 5-10 mg twice daily. Individuals with alopecia areata gave both lesional scalp punch biopsies and peripheral blood for collection. This specimen was skin, taken between weeks 30 and 35, from a patient treated with tofacitinib. These receptor sequences come from a human donor with alopecia areata.

This clone is large (0.1 to 1%) within its sample. The gene calls are TRBV7-2 and TRBJ2-3; D uncertain. The CDR3 spans 11 residues. Trimming removed 2 bases at V and 4 bases at J, with 1 base between. Germline V gene lookup returns CDR1 SGHTA and CDR2 FQGNSA. The CDR3 is CASSLSDTQYF. The CDR3 DNA sequence: TGTGCCAGCAGCTTATCAGATACGCAGTATTTT.

This clone was seen a few times. V usage is TRBV18 and J usage is TRBJ2-7; a possible D gene is TRBD1 (6 bases). Germline V gene lookup returns CDR1 KGHSH and CDR2 LQKENI. The V and J ends lost 2 bases and 0 bases respectively, with 11 bases between them. The CDR3 is 15 residues long. The CDR3 reads CASSPGAGDSYEQYF. CDR3 sequence (DNA): TGTGCCAGCTCACCAGGAGCAGGGGACTCCTACGAGCAGTACTTC.

The V call is TRBV19, the J call TRBJ2-6, with 7 bases that match TRBD2. CDR3 size: 16 residues. Per the germline V gene, CDR1 is LNHDA and CDR2 is SQIVND (reference sequence). The V segment lost 9 bases and the J segment 0 bases; nucleotides outside the gene matches: 8. CDR3 amino acids: CASGEGFASGANVLTF. CDR3 DNA: TGTGCCAGCGGGGAGGGGTTCGCCTCTGGGGCCAACGTCCTGACTTTC. The full variable domain, rest sourced from reference TRBV19 and TRBJ2-6, is DGGITQSPKYLFRKEGQNVTLSCEQNLNHDAMYWYRQDPGQGLRLIYYSQIVNDFQKGDIAEGYSVSREKKESFPLTVTSAQKNPTAFYLCASGEGFASGANVLTFGAGSRLTVL.

The chain links TRBV10-1 to TRBJ2-7, with 7 bases identical to TRBD2. This CDR3 contains 13 residues. The junction had 5 bases not matched to a gene; V was cut back by 3 bases and J by 6 bases. Looked up from germline, CDR1 is WNHNN and CDR2 is SYGVQD (reference sequence). The CDR3 sequence is CASSEAGRGEQYF. CDR3 coding DNA: TGCGCCAGCAGTGAAGCAGGGAGGGGCGAGCAGTACTTC.

The J gene is TRBJ1-2, the V gene TRBV29-1; D not resolved. The CDR3 is 9 residues long. V was pared by 7 bases and J by 7 bases, with 7 bases between. The germline gives CDR1 SQVTM, CDR2 ANQGSEA. The CDR3 nucleotides read TGCAGCGATGTTGTTGGCTACACCTTC. Translating gives CSDVVGYTF.

This clone was seen once. The chain combines TRBV9 with TRBJ2-5; D is perhaps TRBD1 (6 bases). TRBJ2-7 explains the end of the DNA better; the J call may be wrong. This CDR3 is built from 14 residues. Germline V gives CDR1 SGDLS, CDR2 YYNGEE. The CDR3 is CASSLTGNSDEQYF. The CDR3, as DNA: TGTGCCAGCAGCCTAACAGGGAATTCCGACGAGCAGTACTTC.

This clone came up a few times. The rearrangement links TRBV7-2 to TRBJ2-3; 9 nucleotides align to TRBD2. CDR3 size: 16 residues. V lost 3 bases and J lost 0; bases outside the gene matches: 4. CDR1 SGHTA and CDR2 FQGNSA come from the germline V gene. Here the CDR3 reads CASSFNSGGSTDTQYF. Here the CDR3 DNA reads TGTGCCAGCAGCTTTAATAGCGGGGGTAGCACAGATACGCAGTATTTT.

The rearrangement uses TRBV5-6 and TRBJ2-2; D may be TRBD1 (5 bases). Germline assignment: CDR1 SGHDT and CDR2 YYEEEE. The CDR3 consists of 19 residues. Trimming pared 0 bases from V and 4 bases from J, leaving 22 bases between. The CDR3 sequence is CASSLVVAGCTVCTGELFF. DNA for the CDR3: TGTGCCAGCAGCTTGGTTGTCGCAGGGTGTACAGTTTGCACCGGGGAGCTGTTTTTT.

The CDR3 DNA reads TGTGCCAGTAGTGTGGGACTAGCGGGAGGCTACGAGCAGTACTTC. The encoded protein is CASSVGLAGGYEQYF. V is TRBV19 and J is TRBJ2-7, with TRBD2 matching over 15 bases. The junction had 2 bases not matched to a gene; V was cut back by 5 bases and J by 3 bases. CDR1 is LNHDA and CDR2 is SQIVND in the germline V gene (reference sequence). This CDR3 has 15 residues.

The rearrangement links TRBV28 to TRBJ1-1, with 7 bases that match TRBD1. The ends lost 5 bases at V and 0 bases at J; junction bases unmatched: 9. Per germline, CDR1 MDHEN and CDR2 SYDVKM. The CDR3 runs 16 residues. CDR3 amino acids: CASSPYPDRMNTEAFF. As DNA, the CDR3 is TGTGCCAGCAGTCCGTACCCGGACAGGATGAACACTGAAGCTTTCTTT.

Only a few counts were recorded for this clone. This rearrangement joins TRBV10-1 to TRBJ1-2, with 7 nucleotides matching TRBD1. CDR1 and CDR2 from the germline V gene are WNHNN and SYGVQD (reference sequence). CDR3 length equals 13 residues. Losses at the gene ends were 8 bases for V and 0 bases for J; bases not matched to a gene: 3. The CDR3 DNA follows: TGCGCCAGCCAGACAGGGTCTAACTATGGCTACACCTTC. Translation gives CASQTGSNYGYTF.

CDR3 DNA sequence: TGCAGCGTCGGGGCGACCGGGGCAGGGGGCCGAGAGACCCAGTACTTC. Protein product: CSVGATGAGGRETQYF. This chain links TRBV29-1 with TRBJ2-5, with 8 bases that match TRBD1. Trimming removed 6 bases from V and 4 bases from J; junction bases left unmatched: 16. The CDR3 covers 16 residues. The germline CDR1 and CDR2 sequences are SQVTM and ANQGSEA.

The chain couples TRBV7-9 to TRBJ2-7; 8 bases map to TRBD1. J gave up 3 bases and V 6 bases, and 7 bases lay outside the gene matches. The CDR3 consists of 14 residues. Germline V gene sequence: CDR1 SEHNR, CDR2 FQNEAQ (reference sequence). The CDR3 loop reads CASRDGTGVYEQYF. In DNA, the CDR3 is TGTGCCAGCAGAGATGGGACAGGAGTCTACGAGCAGTACTTC.

The V and J genes are TRBV20-1 and TRBJ2-5, with 7 bases aligning to TRBD2. Unmatched junction bases numbered 3, after V lost 6 bases and J lost 5 bases. Per the germline V gene, CDR1 is DFQATT and CDR2 is SNEGSKA (reference sequence). The length of the CDR3 is 11 residues. The CDR3 coding sequence is TGCAGTGCCGTGCGGGGGGAGACCCAGTACTTC. Protein: CSAVRGETQYF.

This clone was observed a single time. CDR3 sequence (DNA): TGTGCCAGCAGCACACATCGAGGGACTAGCGGAAGAACCTACGAGCAGTACTTC. Its translation: CASSTHRGTSGRTYEQYF. This rearrangement joins TRBV7-6 to TRBJ2-7, with TRBD2 identical over 11 bases. Trimming cost V 5 bases and J 2 bases; bases outside gene matches: 14. The CDR3 loop spans 18 amino acids. CDR1 and CDR2 (germline): SGHVS, FNYEAQ.

The J gene is TRBJ1-1, the V gene TRBV7-8; tentatively, D is TRBD1 (5 bases). The CDR3 contains 17 residues. V was cut by 1 base and J by 3 bases, with 18 bases left in between. Germline CDR1 is SGHVS and CDR2 is FQNEAQ. CDR3 amino acids: CASSLGSGGWLDTEAFF. DNA for the CDR3: TGTGCCAGCAGCTTAGGTTCGGGGGGGTGGCTGGACACTGAAGCTTTCTTT.

J is TRBJ1-4 and V is TRBV5-6; TRBD1 matches at 8 bases. The J segment lost 8 bases and the V segment lost 3 bases, leaving 6 bases of the junction unmatched. The V gene's germline CDR1 is SGHDT and CDR2 YYEEEE. This CDR3 has 14 amino acids. For the CDR3, the DNA is TGTGCCAGCAGCTCCAGGGGGCCAGGCGAAAAACTGTTTTTT. As protein: CASSSRGPGEKLFF.

This rearrangement joins TRBV2 to TRBJ2-7, with a weak D call TRBD1 (8 bases). Trimming left V 11 bases short and J 0 bases short, with 14 bases between. The CDR3 extends over 13 amino acids. Germline lookup yields CDR1 SNHLY and CDR2 FYNNEI. The CDR3: CAVTGGDSYEQYF. The CDR3 DNA is TGTGCCGTAACAGGGGGGGACTCCTACGAGCAGTACTTC.

This rearrangement joins TRBV6-5 to TRBJ1-2, with TRBD1 identical over 7 bases. Germline CDR1 reads MNHEY; CDR2 reads SVGAGI. CDR3 length: 14 residues. J gave up 0 bases and V 5 bases, and 3 bases lay outside the gene matches. The CDR3, as DNA: TGTGCCAGCAGTCGGGACAGCGCTAACTATGGCTACACCTTC. It is translated as CASSRDSANYGYTF.

The chain links TRBV7-9 to TRBJ1-5; D gene ambiguous. The germline CDR1 and CDR2 sequences are SEHNR and FQNEAQ (reference sequence). V lost 4 bases and J 4 bases, leaving 8 bases between the germline ends. The CDR3 consists of 13 residues. The CDR3 bases are TGTGCCAGCAGCTCAAACCGGAATCAGCCCCAGCATTTT. This sequence encodes CASSSNRNQPQHF.

The chain uses TRBV4-1 and TRBJ1-1; 7 bases are shared with TRBD1. Germline V lookup: CDR1 MGHRA, CDR2 YSYEKL. V was pared by 2 bases and J by 5 bases, with 5 bases of the junction left unmatched. The CDR3 has 14 amino acids. The CDR3 region is CASSQRQGWTEAFF. For the CDR3, the DNA is TGCGCCAGCAGCCAACGACAGGGATGGACTGAAGCTTTCTTT.

The chain employs TRBV12-5 and TRBJ2-3; 10 bases fit TRBD2. This CDR3 comprises 16 residues. Germline V CDR1 and CDR2: LGHNT, FRNRAP. Germline trimming cut 7 bases from V and 2 bases from J; bases unmatched to any gene: 9. Here the CDR3 DNA reads TGTGCTAGTGACCATAGCGGGGGGATGAACACAGATACGCAGTATTTT. This sequence encodes CASDHSGGMNTDTQYF. Based on the CDR3 plus reference TRBV12-5 and TRBJ2-3, the full variable domain is DARVTQTPRHKVTEMGQEVTMRCQPILGHNTVFWYRQTMMQGLELLAYFRNRAPLDDSGMPKDRFSAEMPDATLATLKIQPSEPRDSAVYFCASDHSGGMNTDTQYFGPGTRLTVL.

V is TRBV6-5 and J is TRBJ1-2; the match to TRBD1 covers 11 bases. In germline, CDR1 is MNHEY, CDR2 SVGAGI. V lost 6 bases, J lost 2 bases, and 5 bases stayed unmatched. The CDR3 contains 15 residues. The CDR3 bases are TGTGCCAGCAGACCGGGACAGGGGGGGAACTATGGCTACACCTTC. This gives the protein CASRPGQGGNYGYTF.

This chain links TRBV5-1 with TRBJ2-2; 9 positions agree with TRBD1. Per germline, CDR1 SGHRS and CDR2 YFSETQ. V lost 2 bases to trimming and J lost 3 bases; unmatched junction nucleotides: 11. CDR3 length equals 18 residues. This CDR3 reads CASSFLPGTGHDTGELFF. The CDR3 nucleotides are TGCGCCAGCAGCTTCTTACCGGGGACAGGGCACGACACCGGGGAGCTGTTTTTT. Looking up the rest from reference TRBV5-1 and TRBJ2-2 gives the full variable domain: KAGVTQTPRYLIKTRGQQVTLSCSPISGHRSVSWYQQTPGQGLQFLFEYFSETQRNKGNFPGRFSGRQFSNSRSEMNVSTLELGDSALYLCASSFLPGTGHDTGELFFGEGSRLTVL.

Details on this clone: In this CDR3 the conserved last residue, phenylalanine or tryptophan, is missing, so a read error is likely. The CDR3 sequence: CASTYTAFNYGYTL. The CDR3 bases are TGTGCCAGCACATACACAGCCTTTAACTATGGCTACACCCTC. The gene calls are TRBV19 and TRBJ1-2; D is unclear. There are 14 residues in the CDR3. Germline-derived CDR1 and CDR2 are LNHDA and SQIVND (reference sequence). V gave up 9 bases and J gave up 1 base, with 15 bases separating them.

This clone has a handful of counts. The chain recombines TRBV30 with TRBJ2-4; 9 bases map to TRBD2. From germline, CDR1 is GTSNPN and CDR2 SVGIG (reference sequence). The J segment lost 6 bases and the V segment lost 4 bases, leaving 7 bases of the junction unmatched. This CDR3 spans 14 amino acids. CDR3 bases: TGTGCCTGGATGCCAGCGGGGGGCGGAAACATTCAGTACTTC. The encoded protein is CAWMPAGGGNIQYF.

The rearrangement uses TRBV19 and TRBJ2-1; 12 bases fit TRBD2. This CDR3 contains 20 residues. Trimming took 5 bases from V and 4 from J; bases not matched to a gene: 18. Germline V gives CDR1 LNHDA, CDR2 SQIVND (reference sequence). CDR3 loop: CASSDKLAGGPGGGYNEQFF. DNA of the CDR3: TGTGCCAGTAGTGATAAACTAGCGGGAGGCCCTGGCGGGGGGTACAATGAGCAGTTCTTC.